The next 30 T cell receptor beta chains were all read from a single sample in a study of regulatory T cells in long-lasting Graves disease (dated by TCRdb to the early 2020s). This specimen's time point label, interpreted: newly diagnosed GD, antithyroid drugs for less than 3 months. For both TCR sequencing and RNA sequencing, RNA was extracted from PBMCs using TRIzol. The library was produced with multiplex PCR. The instrument was an Illumina HiSeq 4000. To build TCR beta libraries, CDR3 regions were amplified by Arm-PCR using iRepertoire HTBI primers. Using fastp trimming at Q25 and MiXCR clonotype assembly, TCRdb reanalyzed the public sequencing data and kept in-frame beta chains. For every CDR3 protein sequence, its rows merge into one entry that carries the most common genes and DNA. The sample yields about 450,000 distinct CDR3 sequences; roughly 17% were counted once. The ten largest clones represent 9.5% to 12% of the sample.

The same sample was also used in a study of T cells in Graves' hyperthyroidism and ophthalmopathy.

The input for sequencing was peripheral blood mononuclear cells (PBMCs), taken at new diagnosis, from a patient treated with antithyroid drugs. All receptors derive from a woman aged 30 to 39 with Graves disease. Donor details come from another sample of the same person, matched by shared clones.

A word on this clonotype: This may be a read error, as it is one base from a much larger clone. This chain uses TRBV20-1 with TRBJ2-7; 9 nucleotides match TRBD2. The length of the CDR3 is 13 residues. Germline values: CDR1 DFQATT, CDR2 SNEGSKA (reference sequence). The CDR3, as DNA: TGCAGTGCGGTACCGGGACTAGCCTACGTGCAGTACTTC. Its protein product is CSAVPGLAYVQYF.

This clonotype was found many times. V and J are TRBV5-1 and TRBJ2-6, with D perhaps TRBD2 (5 bases). CDR3 length: 17 amino acids. Germline V CDR1 and CDR2: SGHRS, YFSETQ. Trimming removed 2 bases from V and 0 bases from J, with 12 bases in between. The CDR3 spells CASSFFPGGSGANVLTF. The CDR3 nucleotides are TGCGCCAGCAGCTTCTTCCCAGGAGGCTCTGGGGCCAACGTCCTGACTTTC.

On this clonotype: One base away lies a much larger clone, so this may be a sequencing read error. The chain carries TRBV6-2 or TRBV6-3 and TRBJ2-7, with 10 bases that match TRBD1. Germline values: CDR1 MNHEY, CDR2 SVGEGT. After removal of 10 bases from V and 3 bases from J, the junction contained 9 bases not matched to a gene. CDR3 length: 14 amino acids. The CDR3 spells CANRRDRGLYEQYF. Here the CDR3 DNA reads TGTGCCAACAGGAGGGACAGGGGACTCTACGAGCAGTACTTC.

This clonotype was counted ten times or more. The chain has TRBV12-3 or TRBV12-4 and TRBJ1-2, with 11 bases matching TRBD1. V shed 3 bases, J shed 6 bases, and the junction held 6 bases outside the gene matches. CDR3 length: 15 amino acids. CDR3 nucleotide sequence: TGTGCCAGCAGTTTCGGACAGGGGGCGTCCGATGGCTACACCTTC. This translates into CASSFGQGASDGYTF.

The rearrangement uses TRBV9 and TRBJ2-1; D unresolved. The CDR3 loop spans 13 amino acids. CDR1 and CDR2 (germline): SGDLS, YYNGEE. Trimming cost V 0 bases and J 4 bases, with 5 bases left between them. The CDR3 spells CASSVEQYNEQFF. CDR3 coding DNA: TGTGCCAGCAGCGTAGAACAGTACAATGAGCAGTTCTTC. Complete variable domain (other parts from reference TRBV9 and TRBJ2-1): DSGVTQTPKHLITATGQRVTLRCSPRSGDLSVYWYQQSLDQGLQFLIQYYNGEERAKGNILERFSAQQFPDLHSELNLSSLELGDSALYFCASSVEQYNEQFFGPGTRLTVL.

This clonotype was picked up many times. This chain connects TRBV12-3 or TRBV12-4 to TRBJ2-1; 12 bases are a match to TRBD2. After removal of 7 bases from V and 8 bases from J, the junction contained 9 bases not matched to a gene. The CDR3 is 15 amino acids. The CDR3 spells CASTATSGRGDEQFF. Written as DNA, the CDR3 is TGTGCCAGCACCGCGACTAGCGGGAGAGGGGATGAGCAGTTCTTC.

Many counts were recorded for this clonotype. The chain combines TRBV11-3 with TRBJ2-7, with D unclear. CDR1 and CDR2 (germline): SGHNT, YENEEA. The CDR3 length is 14 residues. Trimming cost V 4 bases and J 2 bases, with 12 bases left between them. The CDR3 spells CASSSDPATYEQYF. In DNA form, the CDR3 reads TGTGCCAGCAGCTCGGATCCGGCCACCTACGAGCAGTACTTC. Filled out from reference TRBV11-3 and TRBJ2-7, the complete variable domain reads EAGVVQSPRYKIIEKKQPVAFWCNPISGHNTLYWYLQNLGQGPELLIRYENEEAVDDSQLPKDRFSAERLKGVDSTLKIQPAELGDSAVYLCASSSDPATYEQYFGPGTRLTVT.

In DNA, the CDR3 is TGTGCCAGCAGCAAGACCGGACTAGCGGGAGCAATTGGGGCCAACGTCCTGACTTTC. Protein sequence: CASSKTGLAGAIGANVLTF. The V and J genes are TRBV9 and TRBJ2-6, with 13 positions matching TRBD2. Unmatched junction bases numbered 10, after V lost 4 bases and J lost 3 bases. Per germline, CDR1 SGDLS and CDR2 YYNGEE. This CDR3 comprises 19 residues.

At least ten counts were recorded for this clonotype. This chain joins TRBV3-1 and TRBJ2-7; the D gene is possibly TRBD2 (6 bases). Trimming stripped 4 bases from V and 4 bases from J, with 14 bases between. The germline gives CDR1 LGHDT, CDR2 YNNKEL (reference sequence). This CDR3 has 14 amino acids. The CDR3 sequence is CASSPGTFGYEQYF. The CDR3 DNA reads as TGTGCCAGCAGCCCGGGGACTTTTGGATACGAGCAGTACTTC.

The rearrangement uses TRBV12-3 or TRBV12-4 and TRBJ2-7, with 9 nucleotides matching TRBD1. The CDR3 loop spans 17 amino acids. J was trimmed by 6 bases and V by 3 bases; bases with no gene match: 15. This CDR3 reads CASSFGSPGQGAAEQYF. In DNA, the CDR3 is TGTGCCAGCAGTTTTGGGAGCCCGGGACAGGGAGCCGCCGAGCAGTACTTC.

This clonotype was observed a few times. This chain links TRBV5-1 with TRBJ2-3, with TRBD2 identical over 8 bases. V lost 4 bases, J lost 1 base, and 8 bases stayed unmatched. The CDR3 runs to 16 residues. Germline CDR1 SGHRS, CDR2 YFSETQ. CDR3 DNA sequence: TGCGCCAGCAGCCCCGGACCGGGACTAGGCACAGATACGCAGTATTTT. Its protein is CASSPGPGLGTDTQYF.

Many counts were recorded for this clonotype. The V and J genes are TRBV24-1 and TRBJ2-6; D gene ambiguous. Trimming took off 9 bases at V and 0 bases at J, with 8 bases between the two ends. This CDR3 contains 14 residues. Germline CDR1 is KGHDR and CDR2 is SFDVKD. The CDR3 DNA sequence: TGTGCCACCCTAGATAACTCTGGGGCCAACGTCCTGACTTTC. It is translated as CATLDNSGANVLTF.

This clonotype came up many times. The chain's CDR3 is CASSWGDSNQPQHF. Written as DNA, the CDR3 is TGCGCCAGCAGCTGGGGGGACAGCAATCAGCCCCAGCATTTT. V usage is TRBV5-1 and J usage is TRBJ1-5; D may be TRBD1 (5 bases). The V and J ends lost 3 bases and 1 base respectively, with 8 bases between them. Germline V gene data show CDR1 as SGHRS and CDR2 as YFSETQ. The CDR3 consists of 14 residues.

This clonotype was observed at least ten times. The chain carries TRBV9 and TRBJ2-1; 11 nucleotides align to TRBD2. Germline V CDR1 and CDR2: SGDLS, YYNGEE. V was pared by 0 bases and J by 13 bases, with 3 bases of the junction left unmatched. The CDR3 loop spans 13 amino acids. The CDR3 DNA reads TGTGCCAGCAGCGTAGGGGGACTAGCGGTACAGTTCTTC. It codes for CASSVGGLAVQFF.

In this sample, this clonotype turned up many times. This CDR3 is CAITPGQGADYGYTF. The CDR3 DNA reads as TGTGCCATCACCCCGGGACAGGGGGCTGACTATGGCTACACCTTC. The rearrangement joins TRBV10-3 to TRBJ1-2, with 12 bases matching TRBD1. The V and J ends lost 7 bases and 3 bases, in that order; junction bases with no gene match: 6. The CDR3 length is 15 residues. Germline V gives CDR1 ENHRY, CDR2 SYGVKD.

The sample holds many counts of this clonotype. This chain links TRBV5-1 with TRBJ2-7, with 9 bases that match TRBD1. The germline V gene has CDR1 SGHRS and CDR2 YFSETQ. This CDR3 has 16 residues. Trimming removed 4 bases from V and 7 bases from J; junction bases left unmatched: 15. The CDR3 nucleotides are TGCGCCAGCAGCCAGAACCCGGGACAGGGCCCCGGGGAGCAGTACTTC. This translates into CASSQNPGQGPGEQYF.

This clonotype was seen repeatedly, ten times or more. The rearrangement uses TRBV9 and TRBJ2-7; 9 nucleotides match TRBD2. The CDR3 contains 16 residues. V lost 3 bases, J lost 0 bases, and 7 bases stayed unmatched. The germline V gene encodes CDR1 SGDLS and CDR2 YYNGEE. CDR3: CASSASGTTDSYEQYF. The CDR3 DNA reads as TGTGCCAGCAGCGCTAGCGGGACAACAGACTCCTACGAGCAGTACTTC. Full variable domain (missing parts from reference TRBV9 and TRBJ2-7): DSGVTQTPKHLITATGQRVTLRCSPRSGDLSVYWYQQSLDQGLQFLIQYYNGEERAKGNILERFSAQQFPDLHSELNLSSLELGDSALYFCASSASGTTDSYEQYFGPGTRLTVT.

About this clonotype itself: A read error may be the cause here, since a much bigger clone is one base away. The chain employs TRBV6-1 and TRBJ2-3; weak D call: TRBD2 (6 bases). Germline CDR1 MNHNS, CDR2 SASEGT. This CDR3 has 13 amino acids. Here the CDR3 DNA reads TGTACCAGCAGCCCAGGAGGGCGTAATACGCAGTATTTT. This encodes CTSSPGGRNTQYF.

A few counts support this clonotype. The chain employs TRBV19 and TRBJ2-7; 7 nucleotides agree with TRBD1. The length of the CDR3 is 16 residues. After removal of 4 bases from V and 2 bases from J, the junction contained 11 bases not matched to a gene. Germline-derived CDR1 and CDR2 are LNHDA and SQIVND (reference sequence). The CDR3 here is CASSRGKTGTAYEQYF. The CDR3 DNA sequence: TGTGCCAGTAGTAGGGGGAAAACCGGGACAGCCTACGAGCAGTACTTC.

This clonotype came up many times. This sequence joins TRBV12-3 or TRBV12-4 and TRBJ2-7, with 9 bases lining up with TRBD2. V shed 8 bases, J shed 5 bases, and the junction held 13 bases outside the gene matches. This CDR3 region has 15 residues. CDR3 sequence reads: CASGREIAGVDEQYF. CDR3 bases: TGTGCCAGCGGCCGGGAGATAGCGGGAGTCGACGAGCAGTACTTC.

This clonotype was observed many times. The rearrangement links TRBV6-5 to TRBJ2-5; 11 nucleotides agree with TRBD2. CDR1 is MNHEY, CDR2 SVGAGI, per germline. The CDR3 has 16 amino acids. V shed 4 bases and J 0 bases; nucleotides not matched to a gene: 4. CDR3 amino acids: CASSSPSGRNQETQYF. In DNA, the CDR3 is TGTGCCAGCAGTTCCCCTAGCGGGAGGAACCAAGAGACCCAGTACTTC.

On this clonotype: This may be a read error: a much more frequent sequence differs by one nucleotide. The V and J genes are TRBV11-2 and TRBJ2-4; maybe TRBD2 (6 bases). The J call may be faulty, since TRBJ2-1 better matches the DNA end. The germline CDR1 and CDR2 sequences are SGHAT and FQNNGV. CDR3 length: 14 amino acids. The CDR3 coding sequence is TGTGCCAGCAGCTTAGTGGTGGGAGGCAATGACCAGTTCTTC. Amino acid sequence: CASSLVVGGNDQFF.

V usage is TRBV5-1 and J usage is TRBJ2-5, with D perhaps given as TRBD1 or TRBD2 (5 bases each). The V and J ends lost 5 bases and 1 base respectively, with 9 bases between them. The CDR3 consists of 13 residues. Germline V gene data show CDR1 as SGHRS and CDR2 as YFSETQ. CDR3 sequence: CASRKGTQETQYF. For the CDR3, the DNA is TGCGCCAGCAGAAAAGGGACCCAAGAGACCCAGTACTTC.

At least ten counts were recorded for this clonotype. The chain couples TRBV7-9 to TRBJ2-1; D gene unclear. This CDR3 has 15 residues. The germline V gene encodes CDR1 SEHNR and CDR2 FQNEAQ (reference sequence). V lost 6 bases, J lost 4 bases, and 16 bases lay in between. The CDR3 DNA is TGTGCCAGCAGGCCAACCACCGACGGGTACAATGAGCAGTTCTTC. This codes for CASRPTTDGYNEQFF.

The V gene is TRBV7-2, the J gene TRBJ1-6; possible D gene TRBD1, 6 bases. This CDR3 is 15 amino acids long. The V and J ends lost 8 bases and 0 bases respectively, with 11 bases between them. Germline loops: CDR1 SGHTA, CDR2 FQGNSA. CDR3 loop: CASFRGSSYNSPLHF. In nucleotides, the CDR3 is TGTGCCAGCTTTAGGGGGAGCTCCTATAATTCACCCCTCCACTTT. Complete variable domain (other parts from reference TRBV7-2 and TRBJ1-6): GAGVSQSPSNKVTEKGKDVELRCDPISGHTALYWYRQSLGQGLEFLIYFQGNSAPDKSGLPSDRFSAERTGGSVSTLTIQRTQQEDSAVYLCASFRGSSYNSPLHFGNGTRLTVT.

At least ten counts were recorded for this clonotype. The rearrangement uses TRBV6-1 and TRBJ2-2, with 9 bases fitting TRBD1. CDR3 length: 17 amino acids. The trim removed 6 bases at V and 6 bases at J, leaving 14 bases unmatched. CDR1 MNHNS and CDR2 SASEGT come from the germline V gene. The CDR3 DNA sequence: TGTGCCAGCAGAACGACTGGACAGGGGCTAAAAGCCGGGGAGCTGTTTTTT. Its translation is CASRTTGQGLKAGELFF.

This clonotype was counted between two and nine times. The chain recombines TRBV7-9 with TRBJ2-3, with TRBD2 as a possible D gene (6 bases). The V gene's germline CDR1 is SEHNR and CDR2 FQNEAQ (reference sequence). CDR3 length: 15 amino acids. The V and J ends lost 5 bases and 4 bases respectively, with 16 bases between them. The DNA for the CDR3 is TGTGCCAGCAGCCCCCATACCGGCGGGGCAGATACGCAGTATTTT. It specifies CASSPHTGGADTQYF.

The sample holds a few counts of this clonotype. The chain combines TRBV2 with TRBJ2-3; TRBD2 matches at 16 bases. CDR3 length equals 18 residues. Per germline, CDR1 SNHLY and CDR2 FYNNEI. The J segment lost 4 bases and the V segment lost 8 bases, leaving 12 bases of the junction unmatched. The CDR3 sequence is CASPGLAGGPRTSDTQYF. The CDR3 region has the DNA TGTGCCAGCCCGGGACTAGCGGGAGGGCCGAGGACATCAGATACGCAGTATTTT.

On this clonotype itself: A far larger clone is just one base off, so this is likely a read error. The V gene is TRBV11-1, the J gene TRBJ2-5, with 8 bases identical to TRBD1. After removal of 3 bases from V and 5 bases from J, the junction contained 8 bases not matched to a gene. The CDR3 extends over 15 amino acids. Germline CDR1 SGHAT, CDR2 FQDESV (reference sequence). The CDR3 nucleotides are TGTGCCAGCAGCTTGGACAGGGTTTCAGGGGAGACCCAGTACTTC. This codes for CASSLDRVSGETQYF.

This clonotype occurred many times. The chain employs TRBV6-1 and TRBJ1-5, with TRBD1 matching 7 bases. Germline CDR1 is MNHNS and CDR2 is SASEGT. V shed 6 bases and J 3 bases; nucleotides not matched to a gene: 8. The CDR3 contains 15 residues. The DNA for the CDR3 is TGTGCCAGCAGACCCCGGGACAGACTCAATCAGCCCCAGCATTTT. This translates into CASRPRDRLNQPQHF.